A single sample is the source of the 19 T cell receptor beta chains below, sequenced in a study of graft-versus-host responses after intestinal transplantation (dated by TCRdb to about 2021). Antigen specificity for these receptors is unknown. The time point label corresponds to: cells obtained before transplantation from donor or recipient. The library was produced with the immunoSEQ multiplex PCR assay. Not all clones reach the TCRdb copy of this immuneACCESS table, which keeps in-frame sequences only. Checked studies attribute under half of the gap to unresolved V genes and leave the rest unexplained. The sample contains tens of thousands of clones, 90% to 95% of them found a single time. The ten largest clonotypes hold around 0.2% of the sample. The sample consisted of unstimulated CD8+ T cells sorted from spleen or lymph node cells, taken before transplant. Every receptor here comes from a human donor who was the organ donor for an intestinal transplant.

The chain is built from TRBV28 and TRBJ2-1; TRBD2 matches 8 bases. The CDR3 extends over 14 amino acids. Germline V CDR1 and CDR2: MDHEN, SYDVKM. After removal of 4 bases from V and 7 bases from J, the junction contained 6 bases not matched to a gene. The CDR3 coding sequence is TGTGCCAGCAGTTCCCCGGGACTAGGGAATGAGCAGTTCTTC. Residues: CASSSPGLGNEQFF. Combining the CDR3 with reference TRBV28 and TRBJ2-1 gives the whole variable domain DVKVTQSSRYLVKRTGEKVFLECVQDMDHENMFWYRQDPGLGLRLIYFSYDVKMKEKGDIPEGYSVSREKKERFSLILESASTNQTSMYLCASSSPGLGNEQFFGPGTRLTVL.

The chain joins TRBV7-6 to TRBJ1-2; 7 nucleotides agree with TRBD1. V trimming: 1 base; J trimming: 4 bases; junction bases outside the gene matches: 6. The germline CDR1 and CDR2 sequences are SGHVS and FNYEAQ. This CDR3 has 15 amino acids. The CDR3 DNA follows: TGTGCCAGCAGCTTAGGTGACAGGGCGAGCTATGGCTACACCTTC. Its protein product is CASSLGDRASYGYTF.

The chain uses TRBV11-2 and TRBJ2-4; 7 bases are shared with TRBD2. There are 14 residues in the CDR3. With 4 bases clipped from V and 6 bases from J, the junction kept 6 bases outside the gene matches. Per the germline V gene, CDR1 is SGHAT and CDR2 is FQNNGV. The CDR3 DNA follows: TGTGCCAGCAGCTCACGGGCTAGCGGAAACATTCAGTACTTC. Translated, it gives CASSSRASGNIQYF.

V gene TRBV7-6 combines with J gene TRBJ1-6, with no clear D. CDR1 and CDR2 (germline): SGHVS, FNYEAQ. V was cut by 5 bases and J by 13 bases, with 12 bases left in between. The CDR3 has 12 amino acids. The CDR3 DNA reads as TGTGCCAGCAGCACCGGGATCGGTCCCCTCCACTTT. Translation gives CASSTGIGPLHF.

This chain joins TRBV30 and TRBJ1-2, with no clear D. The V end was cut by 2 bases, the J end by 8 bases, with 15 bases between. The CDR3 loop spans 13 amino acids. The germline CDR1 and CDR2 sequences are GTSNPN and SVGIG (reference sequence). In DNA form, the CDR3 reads TGTGCCTGGAGTTCGAGTAAGATGCGGGGCTACACCTTC. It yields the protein CAWSSSKMRGYTF.

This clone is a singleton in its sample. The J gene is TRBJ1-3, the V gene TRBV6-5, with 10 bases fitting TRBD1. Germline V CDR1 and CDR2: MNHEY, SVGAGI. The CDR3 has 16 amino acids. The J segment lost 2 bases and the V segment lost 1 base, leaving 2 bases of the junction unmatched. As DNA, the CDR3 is TGTGCCAGCAGTTACTACGGACAGGGGGCTGGAAACACCATATATTTT. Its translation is CASSYYGQGAGNTIYF.

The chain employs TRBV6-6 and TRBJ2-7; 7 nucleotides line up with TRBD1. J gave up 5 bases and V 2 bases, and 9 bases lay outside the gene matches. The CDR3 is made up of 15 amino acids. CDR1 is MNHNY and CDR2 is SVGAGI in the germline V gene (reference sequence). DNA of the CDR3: TGTGCCAGCAGTTACGGCTGGGACAGCTCTCACGAGCAGTACTTC. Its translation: CASSYGWDSSHEQYF.

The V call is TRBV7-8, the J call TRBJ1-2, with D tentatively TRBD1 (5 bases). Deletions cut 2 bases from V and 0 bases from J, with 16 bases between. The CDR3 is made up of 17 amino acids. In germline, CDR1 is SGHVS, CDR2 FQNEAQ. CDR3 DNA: TGTGCCAGCAGCTTACCTCGGGACTCAAGAGCTAACTATGGCTACACCTTC. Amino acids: CASSLPRDSRANYGYTF.

CDR3 DNA sequence: TGTGCCAGCAGCTTAGGAACCTACAATGAGCAGTTCTTC. Translated, it gives CASSLGTYNEQFF. The V gene is TRBV7-2, the J gene TRBJ2-1; D unclear. The CDR3 extends over 13 amino acids. Trimming cost V 1 base and J 2 bases, with 3 bases left between them. Germline loops: CDR1 SGHTA, CDR2 FQGNSA.

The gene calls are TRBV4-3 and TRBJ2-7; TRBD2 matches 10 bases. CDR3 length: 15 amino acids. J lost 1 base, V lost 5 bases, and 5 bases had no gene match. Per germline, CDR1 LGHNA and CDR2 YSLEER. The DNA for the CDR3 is TGCGCCAGCAGCTCCGAGCGGGGGGGGTCCTACGAGCAGTACTTC. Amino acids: CASSSERGGSYEQYF.

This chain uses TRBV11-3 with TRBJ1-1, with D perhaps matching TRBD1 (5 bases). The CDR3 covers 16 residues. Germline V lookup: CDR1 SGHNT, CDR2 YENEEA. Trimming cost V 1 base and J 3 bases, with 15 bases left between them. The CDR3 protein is CASSLVRGMVDTEAFF. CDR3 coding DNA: TGTGCCAGCAGCTTAGTGAGGGGCATGGTGGACACTGAAGCTTTCTTT.

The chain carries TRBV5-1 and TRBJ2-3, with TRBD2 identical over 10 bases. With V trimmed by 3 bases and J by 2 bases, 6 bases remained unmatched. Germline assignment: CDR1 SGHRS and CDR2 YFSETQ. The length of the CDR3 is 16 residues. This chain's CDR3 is CASSSSGGENTDTQYF. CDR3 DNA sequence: TGCGCCAGCAGCTCTAGCGGGGGAGAAAACACAGATACGCAGTATTTT.

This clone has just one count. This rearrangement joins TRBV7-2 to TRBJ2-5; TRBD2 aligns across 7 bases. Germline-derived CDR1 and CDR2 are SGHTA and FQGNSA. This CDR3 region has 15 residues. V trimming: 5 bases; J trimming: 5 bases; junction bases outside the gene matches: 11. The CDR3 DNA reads TGTGCCAGCAGCCCGCTTGCGGGGGTCCGGGAGACCCAGTACTTC. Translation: CASSPLAGVRETQYF.

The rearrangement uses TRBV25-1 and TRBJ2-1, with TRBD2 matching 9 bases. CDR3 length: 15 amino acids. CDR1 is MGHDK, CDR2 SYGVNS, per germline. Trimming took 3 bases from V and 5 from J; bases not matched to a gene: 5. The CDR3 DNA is TGTGCCAGCAGTGACCCCCAGCGGGGGGACAATGAGCAGTTCTTC. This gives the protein CASSDPQRGDNEQFF.

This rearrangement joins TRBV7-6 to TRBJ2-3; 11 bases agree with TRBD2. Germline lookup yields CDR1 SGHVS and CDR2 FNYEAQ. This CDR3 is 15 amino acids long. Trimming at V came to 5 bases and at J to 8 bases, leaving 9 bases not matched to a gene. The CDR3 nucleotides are TGTGCCAGCAGCACCGACCTAGCGGGGGGTGCTACGCAGTATTTT. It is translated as CASSTDLAGGATQYF.

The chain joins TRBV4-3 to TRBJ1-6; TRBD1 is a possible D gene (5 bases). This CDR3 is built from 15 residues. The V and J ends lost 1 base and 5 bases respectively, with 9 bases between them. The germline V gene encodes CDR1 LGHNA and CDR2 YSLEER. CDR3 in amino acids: CASSQGGADNSPLHF. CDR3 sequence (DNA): TGCGCCAGCAGCCAAGGGGGCGCGGATAATTCACCCCTCCACTTT.

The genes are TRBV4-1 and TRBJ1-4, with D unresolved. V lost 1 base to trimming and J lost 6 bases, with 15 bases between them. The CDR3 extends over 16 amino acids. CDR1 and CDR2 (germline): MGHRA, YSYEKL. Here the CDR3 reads CASSQVRATRDEKLFF. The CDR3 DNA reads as TGCGCCAGCAGCCAAGTTAGGGCGACACGAGATGAAAAACTGTTTTTT.

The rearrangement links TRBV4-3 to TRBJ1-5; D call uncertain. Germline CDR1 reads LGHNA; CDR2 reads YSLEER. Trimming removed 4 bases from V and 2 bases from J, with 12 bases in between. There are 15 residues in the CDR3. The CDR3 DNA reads TGCGCCAGCAGCCGGGAGGTCTGGGGCAATCAGCCCCAGCATTTT. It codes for CASSREVWGNQPQHF.

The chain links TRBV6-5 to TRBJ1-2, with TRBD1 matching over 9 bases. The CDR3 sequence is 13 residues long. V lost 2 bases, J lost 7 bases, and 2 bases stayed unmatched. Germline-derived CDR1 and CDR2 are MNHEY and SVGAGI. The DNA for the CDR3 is TGTGCCAGCAGTTACGGGACAGGGTTTGGCTACACCTTC. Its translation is CASSYGTGFGYTF.